These T cell receptor beta chains were read from a single sample in a study of tumor and adjacent non-tumor tissue in lung cancer. TCRdb redid the calling of the multiplex PCR reads with MiXCR, one entry per CDR3 protein. This table has approximately 110,000 distinct CDR3 sequences, more than 70% appearing once. Sequencing was carried out using lung tumor tissue. These receptor sequences come from a woman aged 55 to 70 with non-small cell lung cancer. The CDR3 runs from the conserved cysteine through the conserved F or W.

J gene: TRBJ2-3; V gene: TRBV29-1; CDR3 protein: CSVAGLDCTDTQYF
J gene: TRBJ1-5; V gene: TRBV28; CDR3 protein: CTSNKWTANQPQHF
J gene: TRBJ2-7; V gene: TRBV11-2; CDR3 protein: CASGLFTGTAEQYF
J gene: TRBJ1-2; V gene: TRBV20-1; CDR3 protein: CSERGEGARGYTF
J gene: TRBJ1-5; V gene: TRBV5-1; CDR3 protein: CASTLQGASNQPQHF
J gene: TRBJ1-2; V gene: TRBV6-2/TRBV6-3; CDR3 protein: CATTDYGNYGYTF
J gene: TRBJ2-7; V gene: TRBV11-2; CDR3 protein: CAGSYVTSGSSEQYF
J gene: TRBJ1-1; V gene: TRBV11-3; CDR3 protein: CTSQAQDVNIAAFF
J gene: TRBJ2-3; V gene: TRBV11-2; CDR3 protein: CASSATGTAANTHYF
J gene: TRBJ1-1; V gene: TRBV20-1; CDR3 protein: CGARDFRVSNTEAFF